The 4 T cell receptor beta chains below were found in one sample sequenced in a study of T cell responses to AZD1222 COVID-19 vaccine. The data were produced by immunoSEQ multiplex PCR, yet TCRdb's version contains in-frame clones alone and is incomplete. The repertoire consists of tens of thousands of clones, with 89% occurring once and the leading ten covering 5.3%. The sample consisted of peripheral blood, taken 28 days after the second AZD1222 dose. The source of these receptors is an adult who received the AZD1222 COVID-19 vaccine.

The rearrangement joins TRBV20-1 to TRBJ2-1; D is uncertain. The V gene's germline CDR1 is DFQATT and CDR2 SNEGSKA (reference sequence). The CDR3 is 14 amino acids. V lost 3 bases, J lost 0 bases, and 9 bases lay in between. DNA for the CDR3: TGCAGTGCTAGTCTATACAGCTCCTACAATGAGCAGTTCTTC. Encoded protein: CSASLYSSYNEQFF.

The rearrangement uses TRBV24-1 and TRBJ2-7, with 8 bases lining up with TRBD1. The V and J ends lost 3 bases and 1 base, in that order; junction bases with no gene match: 10. Germline CDR1 and CDR2: KGHDR and SFDVKD. This CDR3 is 17 amino acids long. This CDR3 reads CATSDAVGQGSSYEQYF. Written as DNA, the CDR3 is TGTGCCACCAGTGATGCCGTTGGACAGGGCTCGTCCTACGAGCAGTACTTC.

This clone was seen a single time. The CDR3 loop reads CASSPTGINYGYTF. The CDR3 DNA follows: TGTGCCAGCAGCCCTACAGGGATTAACTATGGCTACACCTTC. The rearrangement joins TRBV7-2 to TRBJ1-2; maybe TRBD1 (6 bases). This CDR3 spans 14 amino acids. Germline V gene data show CDR1 as SGHTA and CDR2 as FQGNSA. The V end was cut by 5 bases, the J end by 1 base, with 11 bases between.

The J gene is TRBJ2-2, the V gene TRBV29-1; a weak D match, TRBD2 (6 bases). The germline V gene encodes CDR1 SQVTM and CDR2 ANQGSEA. Trimming took 7 bases from V and 4 from J, leaving 13 bases between them. The CDR3 consists of 13 residues. The CDR3 coding sequence is TGCAGCGCCATATTGGGGGGCACCGGGGAGCTGTTTTTT. Its protein is CSAILGGTGELFF.